This T cell receptor (beta chain) was obtained from a study of T cells in Graves' hyperthyroidism and ophthalmopathy (dated by TCRdb to between 2018 and 2021). Describing the broader study: To identify distinguishing TCR V-J signatures, a discovery cohort of about 95 patients was used, comprising 43 with Graves' ophthalmopathy and 57 with stable Graves' hyperthyroidism. The study also compared thyroid tissue and blood T-cell repertoires from over 5 Graves' hyperthyroidism patients. An independent validation cohort of around 20 hyperthyroidism patients and 17 patients who later progressed to ophthalmopathy tested prospective prediction of ophthalmopathy. The 75 to 100 discovery patients were divided at random into training and test sets in a 7:3 ratio. After sampling, hyperthyroidism patients received methimazole starting at 30 mg daily, and ophthalmopathy patients received high-dose intravenous methylprednisolone. TCR Vbeta CDR3 sequencing of roughly 140 peripheral blood samples (over 40 ophthalmopathy, about 80 hyperthyroidism and roughly 17 progressor patients) is reported in the paper. Overall study results and their limits: Most expanded thyroid clonotypes (frequency above 0.001) were also found in blood, which suggests that blood repertoires may mirror thyroid immune responses. In validation, the model predicted progression to ophthalmopathy a median of about 6 months before onset, with around 70% sensitivity and around 76% specificity. No statistical method was used to fix the sample size in advance, and group allocation was not hidden from the investigators. Ophthalmopathy was separated from stable hyperthyroidism by a 13 V-J signature model, with around 90% sensitivity and about 81% specificity obtained in cross-validation and 80%/75% obtained in testing.

Comment on this clonotype: This receptor's antigen is unknown. Base qualities are not at hand, and no much larger clone is one base apart.

The TCR beta CDR3 regions were amplified from RNA transcripts. The first round of RT-PCR for the TCR CDR3 was performed with the HTBI primer set and the Qiagen OneStep RT-PCR kit. Libraries were constructed in a second round of multiplex PCR, after which size selection and purification were performed. Sequencing of the libraries was done on an Illumina HiSeq2000 using paired-end 100 bp reads. On the authors' methods: SOAPnuke was used to process the raw data, removing reads that contained adapters or uncalled bases, had a mean Phred below 15, or lacked an exact match to the constant primer or identifier. COPE v1.2.5 was used to merge high-quality paired reads, and clonotypes were defined as unique nucleotide sequences. MiTCR v1.1 was used to align clonotypes to the IMGT TRBV, TRBD and TRBJ reference segments. The analysis included only V-J combinations with a frequency above 0.0001, which together covered roughly 99% of the repertoires. A TCS score was defined as the ratio between F50 (clonal expansion) and ExV (chaos), using BLOSUM62-based TCRdist between CDR3 peptides within each V-J. Welch's t-statistics and random forest reduced just over 500 V-J features to around 14, which were used in a naive Bayes classifier (R e1071). The similarity between thyroid and blood repertoires was quantified using the Morisita-Horn index. Through fastp at Q25 and MiXCR, TCRdb rebuilt clones from the public reads, retaining in-frame beta chains. CDR3 protein duplicates are merged, each entry listing the most common genes and DNA. The V and J calls and clone size come from TCRdb's table, not from the authors' own analysis. The sample table holds roughly 500,000 distinct CDR3 sequences, of which 40% to 50% were seen once. The top ten clones comprise about two fifths of the sample.

Per the germline V gene, SGHAT is the CDR1 and FQNNGV is the CDR2. Trimming costs V 5 bases and J 4 bases, and their ends lie 15 bases apart. Its CDR3 holds 16 amino acids, cysteine through phenylalanine. The kept DNA is CDR3 alone, 48 bases in frame from the first base. Any patient with an uncontrolled infection, another autoimmune disease, pregnancy or lactation was excluded. Diagnoses were established on the basis of clinical symptoms, serum thyroxine and TRAb, thyroid ultrasound, and orbital computed tomography. Total RNA was extracted with Trizol reagent, and quality was checked on an Agilent 2100 Bioanalyzer.

Input material: peripheral blood or thyroid tissue (not recorded which). The chain is made from TRBV11-2 and TRBJ2-6; the D gene cannot be resolved reliably. The sequence was collected from an adult woman with Graves' disease, either hyperthyroidism or ophthalmopathy (not recorded which). The DNA reads TGTGCCAGCAGCCCGTCCGGGTTCCGAGGGGCCAACGTCCTGACTTTC. Its protein product is CASSPSGFRGANVLTF. This CDR3, with the reference TRBV11-2 and TRBJ2-6 proteins standing in past its ends, gives the full variable domain EAGVAQSPRYKIIEKRQSVAFWCNPISGHATLYWYQQILGQGPKLLIQFQNNGVVDDSQLPKDRFSAERLKGVDSTLKIQPAKLEDSAVYLCASSPSGFRGANVLTFGAGSRLTVL.